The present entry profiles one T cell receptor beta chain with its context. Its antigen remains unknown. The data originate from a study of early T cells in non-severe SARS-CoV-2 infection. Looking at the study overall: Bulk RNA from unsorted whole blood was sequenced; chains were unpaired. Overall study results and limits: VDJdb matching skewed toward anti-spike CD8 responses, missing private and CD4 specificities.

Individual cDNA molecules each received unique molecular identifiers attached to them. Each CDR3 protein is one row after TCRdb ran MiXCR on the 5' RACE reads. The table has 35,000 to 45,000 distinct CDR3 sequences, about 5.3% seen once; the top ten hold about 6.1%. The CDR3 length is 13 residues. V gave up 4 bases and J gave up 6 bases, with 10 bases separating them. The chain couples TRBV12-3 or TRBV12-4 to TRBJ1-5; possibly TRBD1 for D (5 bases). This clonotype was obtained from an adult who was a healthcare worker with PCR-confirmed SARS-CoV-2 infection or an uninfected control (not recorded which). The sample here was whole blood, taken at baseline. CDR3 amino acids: CASSSGGIQPQHF. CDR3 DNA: TGTGCCAGCAGTTCTGGGGGTATTCAGCCCCAGCATTTT.